A selection of T cell receptor beta chains follows, all from one sample in a study of cytomegalovirus exposure and HLA in healthy donors. Generated by immunoSEQ multiplex PCR, the TCRdb table keeps only in-frame clones and is missing some. Here the sample spans approximately 170,000 clones, 55% to 70% being singletons. Sequenced material: PBMCs. All receptors come from a woman in her 40s in good health and CMV-seropositive. The CDR3 runs from the conserved cysteine through the conserved F or W. A D gene is named only where the DNA matches it firmly. Clone size, where shown, is once, few, many, or a class for clones that have expanded.

J | V | size | D | DNA | CDR3
TRBJ2-5 | TRBV19 | - | - | TGTGCCAGTAGTCCACGCCCGGGCGGGGAGACCCAGTACTTC | CASSPRPGGETQYF
TRBJ2-2 | TRBV19 | - | - | TGTGCCAGTAGTATAATACAGGGTTCGGAGCTGTTTTTT | CASSIIQGSELFF
TRBJ1-2 | TRBV28 | - | - | TGTGCCAGCAGTCCTTCTGCAGGGTTCGAGGGCTACACCTTC | CASSPSAGFEGYTF
TRBJ2-1 | TRBV9 | - | TRBD2 | TGTGCCAGCAGCGTAGTAGGGGGGACTAGCGGGAGAGGTAATGAGCAGTTCTTC | CASSVVGGTSGRGNEQFF
TRBJ2-3 | TRBV5-1 | - | TRBD2 | TGCGCCAGCAGCTTCCTAGCGGGATACACAGATACGCAGTATTTT | CASSFLAGYTDTQYF
TRBJ2-7 | TRBV21-1 | - | - | TGTGCCAGCAGCAGAACGGGACAGCACTACGAGCAGTACTTC | CASSRTGQHYEQYF
TRBJ2-3 | TRBV2 | - | - | TGTGCCAGCAGTTCTAACACAGATACGCAGTATTTT | CASSSNTDTQYF
TRBJ2-2 | TRBV11-3 | - | - | TGTGCCAGCAGCTTTAATGGGGGGATCGGGGACGGGGAGCTGTTTTTT | CASSFNGGIGDGELFF
TRBJ1-1 | TRBV7-2 | - | - | TGTGCCAGCAGCTTAGACGGGGGGTCGGGCACTGAAGCTTTCTTT | CASSLDGGSGTEAFF
TRBJ1-6 | TRBV7-9 | - | TRBD1 | TGTGCCAGCAGCTTGCGACAGGGGGAAAATTCACCCCTCAACTTT | CASSLRQGENSPLNF
TRBJ1-5 | TRBV19 | - | - | TGTGCCAGTAGTCTAGGGCAGGGGCGTAGCAATCAGCCCCAGCATTTT | CASSLGQGRSNQPQHF
TRBJ2-7 | TRBV7-9 | - | - | TGTGCCAGCAGCCCTCCGGGACACCTCTACGAGCAGTACTTC | CASSPPGHLYEQYF
TRBJ1-2 | TRBV2 | - | TRBD1 | TGTGCCAGCAGTCGGGGACAGGTCGACGGCTACACCTTC | CASSRGQVDGYTF
TRBJ2-5 | TRBV27 | - | - | TGTGCCACCGGTCGGAGGGTTGGAGAGACCCAGTACTTC | CATGRRVGETQYF
TRBJ2-4 | TRBV5-1 | - | TRBD2 | TGCGCCAGCAGCTTGGACCAGCGGGAGCGGAGCATTCAGTACTTC | CASSLDQRERSIQYF
TRBJ2-5 | TRBV9 | once | - | TGTGCCAGCAGCGAGGGGCATAGCGGTCAAGAGACCCAGTACTTC | CASSEGHSGQETQYF
TRBJ2-1 | TRBV4-1 | - | - | TGCGCCAGCAGCCAATTTAGTAGCGGAGTGATGGTTGAGCAGTTCTTC | CASSQFSSGVMVEQFF
TRBJ2-3 | TRBV6-5 | - | TRBD1 | TGTGCCACTCCAGACAGGGCCCGGGCTACGCAGTATTTT | CATPDRARATQYF
TRBJ2-4 | TRBV5-1 | - | TRBD2 | TGCGCCAGCAGCTCGGGACTAGCGGGAGGGCCGAACTTC | CASSSGLAGGPNF
TRBJ1-5 | TRBV27 | once | - | TGTGCCAGCTGCTATCAGGGCCTCAATCAGCCCCAGCATTTT | CASCYQGLNQPQHF
TRBJ1-4 | TRBV11-3 | - | - | TGTGCCAGCAGCTTCACAGGGTCGGAAAAACTGTTTTTT | CASSFTGSEKLFF
TRBJ1-1 | TRBV6-4 | - | - | TGTGCCAGCAGTGCAAATAGGAACACTGAAGCTTTCTTT | CASSANRNTEAFF
TRBJ2-1 | TRBV6-1 | - | TRBD2 | TGTGCCAGCCCCAGCGGGAGCTCCTACAATGAGCAGTTCTTC | CASPSGSSYNEQFF
TRBJ1-1 | TRBV5-1 | few | TRBD1 | TGCGCCAGCAGCACAGGGATGACAGGGTACCGAGCTTTCTTT | CASSTGMTGYRAFF
TRBJ2-3 | TRBV11-2 | - | - | TGTGCCAGCAGCTTAGGGAATAGCGGACCCACAGATACGCAGTATTTT | CASSLGNSGPTDTQYF
TRBJ2-1 | TRBV19 | once | TRBD2 | TGTGCCAGTAAACCAGGGACTAGCGGGCTTCCAGTTGATGAGCAGTTCTTC | CASKPGTSGLPVDEQFF
TRBJ2-7 | TRBV7-9 | few | TRBD2 | TGTGCCAGCAGGTCTGCGGGAGGACGTGAGCAGTACTTC | CASRSAGGREQYF
TRBJ2-5 | TRBV7-2 | - | TRBD2 | TGTGCCAGCAGCCGAACCAGCGGGGGACGAGAGACCCAGTACTTC | CASSRTSGGRETQYF
TRBJ1-4 | TRBV13 | - | - | TGTGCCAGCAGCGACGGACAGAAGAGAAATGAAAAACTGTTTTTT | CASSDGQKRNEKLFF
TRBJ2-7 | TRBV7-9 | - | - | TGTGCCAGCAGCTTGGAAGGGGTCCACGAGCAGTACTTC | CASSLEGVHEQYF
TRBJ2-7 | TRBV9 | - | TRBD2 | TGTGCCAGCAGCATACTAGCGGGTAGCTACGAGCAGTACTTC | CASSILAGSYEQYF
TRBJ2-3 | TRBV29-1 | few | - | TGCAGCGACGAGACAGATACGCAGTATTTT | CSDETDTQYF
TRBJ2-5 | TRBV9 | few | - | TGTGCCAGCAGCCCGACAGATGGGGCCGGGGGGACCCAGTACTTC | CASSPTDGAGGTQYF
TRBJ1-1 | TRBV13 | - | - | TGTGCCAGCAGCGTAAGAGGTGTGAACACTGAAGCTTTCTTT | CASSVRGVNTEAFF
TRBJ2-4 | TRBV7-6 | - | - | TGTGCCAGCAGCTTAGGAAACAGCCAAAGCATTCAGTACTTC | CASSLGNSQSIQYF
TRBJ2-6 | TRBV27 | few | - | TGTGCCAGCAGCAACGGGGGGCTTGGGGCCAACGTCCTGACTTTC | CASSNGGLGANVLTF
TRBJ2-1 | TRBV5-1 | - | - | TGCGCCAGCAGCTTGGGCAGTTACAATGAGCAGTTCTTC | CASSLGSYNEQFF
TRBJ1-5 | TRBV6-5 | - | - | TGTGCCAGCAGAGGGGGAAGCAATCAGCCCCAGCATTTT | CASRGGSNQPQHF
TRBJ2-7 | TRBV9 | - | TRBD1 | TGTGCCAGCAGCGTAGCCGCGGACAGGGGATCCGAGCAGTACTTC | CASSVAADRGSEQYF
TRBJ2-6 | TRBV5-1 | once | TRBD1 | TGCGCCAGCAAACCCAGGACAGGGACGGGGGCCAACGTCCTGACTTTC | CASKPRTGTGANVLTF
TRBJ1-2 | TRBV5-5 | - | - | TGTGCCAGCAGCTTGGCATACAGGGAAAGCGGCTACACCTTC | CASSLAYRESGYTF
TRBJ2-3 | TRBV7-7 | once | - | TGTGCTAGCAGCTACCCCCCCCTACAGCCTAGCACAGATACGCAGTATTTT | CASSYPPLQPSTDTQYF
TRBJ2-7 | TRBV4-3 | - | - | TGCGCCAGCAGCCAAGATCCTACAGGAGACGGCTCCTACGAGCAGTACTTC | CASSQDPTGDGSYEQYF
TRBJ2-7 | TRBV4-1 | - | - | TGCGCCAGCAGCCTCCTCGGGGAACCCCTAGACTACGAGCAGTACTTC | CASSLLGEPLDYEQYF
TRBJ2-3 | TRBV2 | - | - | TGTGCCAGCAGTGAAGTTGGCCTGAACACAGATACGCAGTATTTT | CASSEVGLNTDTQYF
TRBJ1-4 | TRBV5-1 | few | TRBD1 | TGCGCCAGCAGCGTTACAGGGGATCTATCTAATGAAAAACTGTTTTTT | CASSVTGDLSNEKLFF
TRBJ2-5 | TRBV25-1 | - | - | TGTGCCAGCAGCAACACCTACCAAGAGACCCAGTACTTC | CASSNTYQETQYF
TRBJ2-1 | TRBV29-1 | - | - | TGCAGCGGAGACAGCCGCTACAATGAGCAGTTCTTC | CSGDSRYNEQFF
TRBJ1-1 | TRBV11-1 | few | - | TGTGCCAGCAGCTTAGTAGCGGTGAACACTGAAGCTTTCTTT | CASSLVAVNTEAFF
TRBJ1-2 | TRBV5-6 | few | - | TGTGCCAGCAGGCCCACAGGTTCCTATGGCTACCCCTTC | CASRPTGSYGYPF